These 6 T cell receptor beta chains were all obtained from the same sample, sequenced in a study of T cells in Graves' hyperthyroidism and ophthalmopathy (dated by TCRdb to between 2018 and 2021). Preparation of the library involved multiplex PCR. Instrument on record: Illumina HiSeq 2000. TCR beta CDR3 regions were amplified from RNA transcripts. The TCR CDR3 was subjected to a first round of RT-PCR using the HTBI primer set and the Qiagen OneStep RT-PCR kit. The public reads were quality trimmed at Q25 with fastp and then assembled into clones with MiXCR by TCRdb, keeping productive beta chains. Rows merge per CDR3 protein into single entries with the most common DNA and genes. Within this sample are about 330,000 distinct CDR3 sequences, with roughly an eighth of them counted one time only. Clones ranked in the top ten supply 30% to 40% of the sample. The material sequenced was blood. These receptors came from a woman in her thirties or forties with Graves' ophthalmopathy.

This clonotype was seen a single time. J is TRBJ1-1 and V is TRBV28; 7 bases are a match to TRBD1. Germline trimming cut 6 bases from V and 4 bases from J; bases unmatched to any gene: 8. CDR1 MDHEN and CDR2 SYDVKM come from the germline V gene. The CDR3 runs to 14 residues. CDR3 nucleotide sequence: TGTGCCAGCAGAGGCGACAGGGTCGCCACTGAAGCTTTCTTT. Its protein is CASRGDRVATEAFF.

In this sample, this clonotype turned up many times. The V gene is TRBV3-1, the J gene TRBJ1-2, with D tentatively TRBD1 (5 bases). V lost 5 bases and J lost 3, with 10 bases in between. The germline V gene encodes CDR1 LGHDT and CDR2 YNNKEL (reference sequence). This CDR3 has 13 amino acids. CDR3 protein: CASSKGEYYGYTF. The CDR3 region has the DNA TGTGCCAGCAGCAAAGGGGAATACTATGGCTACACCTTC.

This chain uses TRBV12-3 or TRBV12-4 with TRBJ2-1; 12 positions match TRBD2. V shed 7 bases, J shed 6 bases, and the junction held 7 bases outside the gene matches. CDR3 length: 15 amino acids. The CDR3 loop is CASTILAGGINEQFF. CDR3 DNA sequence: TGTGCCAGCACCATCCTAGCGGGGGGGATCAATGAGCAGTTCTTC.

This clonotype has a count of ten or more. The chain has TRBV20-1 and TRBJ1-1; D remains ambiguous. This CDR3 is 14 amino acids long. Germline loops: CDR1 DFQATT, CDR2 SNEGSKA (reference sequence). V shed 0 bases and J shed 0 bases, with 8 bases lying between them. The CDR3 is CSARDPGVNTEAFF. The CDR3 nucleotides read TGCAGTGCTAGAGATCCCGGGGTGAACACTGAAGCTTTCTTT.

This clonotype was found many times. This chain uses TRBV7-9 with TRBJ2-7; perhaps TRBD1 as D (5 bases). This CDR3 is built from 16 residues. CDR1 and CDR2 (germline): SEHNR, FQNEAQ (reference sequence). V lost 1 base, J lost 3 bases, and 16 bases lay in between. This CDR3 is CASSLGVGQLLYEQYF. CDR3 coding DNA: TGTGCCAGCAGCTTAGGAGTGGGGCAGCTGCTCTACGAGCAGTACTTC.

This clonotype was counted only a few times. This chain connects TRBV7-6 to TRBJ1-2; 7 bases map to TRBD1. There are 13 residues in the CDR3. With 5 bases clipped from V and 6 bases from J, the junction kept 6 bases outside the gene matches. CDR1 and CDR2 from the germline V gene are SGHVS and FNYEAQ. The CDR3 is CASSANRGDGYTF. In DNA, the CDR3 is TGTGCCAGCAGCGCCAACAGGGGCGATGGCTACACCTTC. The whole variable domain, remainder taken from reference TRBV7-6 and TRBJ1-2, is GAGVSQSPRYKVTKRGQDVALRCDPISGHVSLYWYRQALGQGPEFLTYFNYEAQQDKSGLPNDRFSAERPEGSISTLTIQRTEQRDSAMYRCASSANRGDGYTFGSGTRLTVV.